The clone carrying this TCR beta chain was seen more than once but under ten times. Trimming took 3 bases from V and 3 from J, leaving 10 bases between them. Germline V gene lookup returns CDR1 SGHRS and CDR2 YFSETQ. The CDR3 sequence is 13 residues long. The whole isolated RNA underwent reverse transcription, so sequencing captured expressed TCRB transcripts. Here immunoSEQ multiplex PCR was the method, and the copy in TCRdb shows in-frame clones only, minus some. The table has 350,000 to 450,000 clones, more than 13% seen once. This specimen belongs to a study of beta chain features in type 1 diabetes. For the study at large: Sorted cell examination encompassed roughly 110,000,000 cells across all samples.

The chain recombines TRBV5-1 with TRBJ2-7; D perhaps matches TRBD1 (5 bases). This sequence was found in a woman between 18 and 29 years old in good health. The sequenced sample was naive CD4+ T cells from blood. This chain's CDR3 is CASSSDMLYEQYF. The CDR3 DNA reads as TGCGCCAGCAGCTCGGACATGCTCTACGAGCAGTACTTC. The full variable domain, its missing parts supplied by reference TRBV5-1 and TRBJ2-7, is KAGVTQTPRYLIKTRGQQVTLSCSPISGHRSVSWYQQTPGQGLQFLFEYFSETQRNKGNFPGRFSGRQFSNSRSEMNVSTLELGDSALYLCASSSDMLYEQYFGPGTRLTVT.